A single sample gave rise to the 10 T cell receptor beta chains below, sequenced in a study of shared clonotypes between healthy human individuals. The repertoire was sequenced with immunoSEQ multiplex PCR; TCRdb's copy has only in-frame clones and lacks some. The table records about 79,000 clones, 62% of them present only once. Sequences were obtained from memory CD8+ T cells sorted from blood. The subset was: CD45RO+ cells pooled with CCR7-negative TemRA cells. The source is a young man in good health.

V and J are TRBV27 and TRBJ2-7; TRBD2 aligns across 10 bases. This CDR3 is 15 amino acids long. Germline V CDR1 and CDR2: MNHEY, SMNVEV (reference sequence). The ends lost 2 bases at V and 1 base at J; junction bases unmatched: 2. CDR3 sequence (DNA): TGTGCCAGCAGTTTAGGACTAGCGGCATCCTACGAGCAGTACTTC. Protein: CASSLGLAASYEQYF.

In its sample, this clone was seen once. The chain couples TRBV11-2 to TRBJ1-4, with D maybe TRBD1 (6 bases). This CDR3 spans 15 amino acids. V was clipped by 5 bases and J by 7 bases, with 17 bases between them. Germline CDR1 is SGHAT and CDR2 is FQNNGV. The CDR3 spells CASSTQGRGLEKLFF. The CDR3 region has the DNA TGTGCCAGCAGCACCCAGGGCCGGGGGCTTGAAAAACTGTTTTTT.

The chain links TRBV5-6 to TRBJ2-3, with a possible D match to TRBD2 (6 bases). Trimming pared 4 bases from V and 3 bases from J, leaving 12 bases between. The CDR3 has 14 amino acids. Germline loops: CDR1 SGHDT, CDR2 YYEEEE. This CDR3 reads CASSPPRETDTQYF. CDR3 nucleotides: TGTGCCAGCAGCCCACCCCGGGAGACAGATACGCAGTATTTT.

The CDR3: CASSQISGSPPDTQYF. In DNA form, the CDR3 reads TGCGCCAGCAGCCAAATTAGCGGGAGCCCCCCAGATACGCAGTATTTT. This chain links TRBV4-3 with TRBJ2-3; 9 nucleotides align to TRBD2. Germline lookup yields CDR1 LGHNA and CDR2 YSLEER. J gave up 4 bases and V 2 bases, and 7 bases lay outside the gene matches. This CDR3 is built from 16 residues.

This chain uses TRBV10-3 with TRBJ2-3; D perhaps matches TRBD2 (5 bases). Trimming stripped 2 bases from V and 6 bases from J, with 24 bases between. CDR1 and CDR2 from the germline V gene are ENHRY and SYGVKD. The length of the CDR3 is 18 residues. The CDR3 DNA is TGTGCCATCAGTGAGGAGGGCGATCCGGGAATAGTCGGCGATACGCAGTATTTT. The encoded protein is CAISEEGDPGIVGDTQYF.

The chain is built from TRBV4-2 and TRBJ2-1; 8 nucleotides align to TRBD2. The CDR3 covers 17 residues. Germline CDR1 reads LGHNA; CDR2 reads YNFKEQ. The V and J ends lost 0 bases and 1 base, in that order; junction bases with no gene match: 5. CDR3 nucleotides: TGTGCCAGCAGCCAAGATGAACGCGGGAGGTCCTACAATGAGCAGTTCTTC. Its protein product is CASSQDERGRSYNEQFF.

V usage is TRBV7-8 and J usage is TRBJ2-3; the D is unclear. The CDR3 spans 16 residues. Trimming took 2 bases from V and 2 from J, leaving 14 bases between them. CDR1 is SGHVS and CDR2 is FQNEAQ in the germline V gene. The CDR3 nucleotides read TGTGCCAGCAGCTTAATTGTTGGGGTATTCACAGATACGCAGTATTTT. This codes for CASSLIVGVFTDTQYF.

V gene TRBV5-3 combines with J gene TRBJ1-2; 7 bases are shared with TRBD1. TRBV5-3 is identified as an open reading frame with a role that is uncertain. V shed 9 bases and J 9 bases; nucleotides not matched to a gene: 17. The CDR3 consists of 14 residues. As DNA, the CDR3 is TGTGCCACGAAACCCTCAGGGGGTTCAGCTAGCTACACCTTC. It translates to CATKPSGGSASYTF.

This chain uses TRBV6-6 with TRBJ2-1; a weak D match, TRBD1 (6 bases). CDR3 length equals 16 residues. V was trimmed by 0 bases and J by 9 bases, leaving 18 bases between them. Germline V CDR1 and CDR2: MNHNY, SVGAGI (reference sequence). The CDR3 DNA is TGTGCCAGCAGTTACTCCAACAGGGTAAGGAGTGGTGAGCAGTTCTTC. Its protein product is CASSYSNRVRSGEQFF.

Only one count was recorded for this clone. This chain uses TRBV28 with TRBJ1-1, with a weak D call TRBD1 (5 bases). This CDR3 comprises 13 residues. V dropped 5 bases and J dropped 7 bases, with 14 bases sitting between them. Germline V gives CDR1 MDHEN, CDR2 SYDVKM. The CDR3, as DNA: TGTGCCAGCAGTCCTCTTCCAGGGCATGAAGCTTTCTTT. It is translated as CASSPLPGHEAFF.